One and the same sample provided the 17 T cell receptor beta chains below, sequenced in a study of synovial regulatory T cells in juvenile arthritis. Sequencing used immunoSEQ multiplex PCR; TCRdb keeps in-frame clones, though not all of them. The sample data list more than 9,500 clones. The specimen sequenced was Treg cells from blood. The sample's subset: remaining (HLA-DR-negative) circulating blood Treg cells. The source of these receptors is a donor aged 2-30 years with juvenile idiopathic arthritis.

The CDR3: CASSPGQGATEAFF. The chain links TRBV18 to TRBJ1-1; TCRdb's assignment of TRBD1 cannot be checked, as there is no DNA. The CDR3 runs to 14 residues. No DNA is recorded. Germline CDR1 reads KGHSH; CDR2 reads LQKENI. The full variable domain, in which reference TRBV18 and TRBJ1-1 provide the parts outside the CDR3, is NAGVMQNPRHLVRRRGQEARLRCSPMKGHSHVYWYRQLPEEGLKFMVYLQKENIIDESGMPKERFSAEFPKEGPSILRIQQVVRGDSAAYFCASSPGQGATEAFFGQGTRLTVV.

This clone is identified as medium-sized (0.01 to 0.1%) from frequency. V usage is TRBV6-6 and J usage is TRBJ2-1; the TCRdb call, TRBD1, lacks DNA for checking. CDR3 length: 15 residues. No DNA accompanies this entry. Germline CDR1 reads MNHNY; CDR2 reads SVGAGI (reference sequence). The CDR3 reads CASRRQGSSYNEQFF.

The chain joins TRBV11-2 to TRBJ2-5. CDR3 length: 13 amino acids. The DNA sequence is not available. Per germline, CDR1 SGHAT and CDR2 FQNNGV. CDR3 loop: CASSLVSVKTQYF.

J is TRBJ1-2 and V is TRBV28. The CDR3 runs to 16 residues. No nucleotide data were recorded. The germline CDR1 and CDR2 sequences are MDHEN and SYDVKM. The CDR3 region is CASSFHLSYRLYGYTF.

The chain couples TRBV4-3 to TRBJ2-2; there is no DNA to check the TCRdb D call of TRBD1. The CDR3 contains 15 residues. DNA for this receptor is not on file. Germline V lookup: CDR1 LGHNA, CDR2 YSLEER. The CDR3 loop reads CASSQDRGLAGELFF.

The gene calls are TRBV28 and TRBJ2-7. There are 13 residues in the CDR3. DNA for this receptor is not on file. Germline CDR1 is MDHEN and CDR2 is SYDVKM. CDR3 loop: CASSPLGYYEQYF. Using reference TRBV28 and TRBJ2-7 for the parts outside the CDR3, the full variable domain is DVKVTQSSRYLVKRTGEKVFLECVQDMDHENMFWYRQDPGLGLRLIYFSYDVKMKEKGDIPEGYSVSREKKERFSLILESASTNQTSMYLCASSPLGYYEQYFGPGTRLTVT.

V is TRBV9 and J is TRBJ1-3; TCRdb reports TRBD1, a call that lacks DNA to check it against. This CDR3 has 15 residues. DNA is not on record. Germline CDR1 SGDLS, CDR2 YYNGEE. This chain's CDR3 is CASSAYSTAGNTIYF.

CDR3 sequence: CASSELAGVGTDTQYF. This chain uses TRBV9 with TRBJ2-3; the D call of TRBD2 rests on TCRdb alone, since no DNA is present to check it. The CDR3 totals 16 residues. The DNA is not on file. Per the germline V gene, CDR1 is SGDLS and CDR2 is YYNGEE.

This sequence joins TRBV7-9 and TRBJ2-1; TCRdb selects TRBD2, and the lack of DNA leaves this call unchecked. Germline V gene lookup returns CDR1 SEHNR and CDR2 FQNEAQ (reference sequence). The CDR3 runs 13 residues. No DNA is listed. CDR3 in amino acids: CASSRTFSGSPFF.

The CDR3 is CASSFYPSAKNYYEQYF. V and J are TRBV5-1 and TRBJ2-7; no DNA is available, so the TRBD2 call from TCRdb remains unchecked. The CDR3 is 17 amino acids. The DNA is not on file. Germline CDR1 and CDR2: SGHRS and YFSETQ.

The chain joins TRBV4-1 to TRBJ2-2; lacking DNA, the TRBD2 call made by TCRdb goes unchecked. From germline, CDR1 is MGHRA and CDR2 YSYEKL. This CDR3 region has 13 residues. The DNA is not on file. CDR3: CASSQDIAGELFF.

This clone is identified as medium-sized from frequency. The chain recombines TRBV11-3 with TRBJ2-5; TCRdb designates TRBD2, a call that cannot be tested without DNA. Germline V gene lookup returns CDR1 SGHNT and CDR2 YENEEA. This CDR3 has 15 amino acids. No DNA has been recorded. The CDR3 loop is CASSPGLAYQETQYF.

The rearrangement links TRBV29-1 to TRBJ1-1; TCRdb proposes TRBD1, but this gene call is untestable without DNA. Germline values: CDR1 SQVTM, CDR2 ANQGSEA. This CDR3 is 12 amino acids long. DNA for this receptor is not on file. The CDR3: CSVGQANTEAFF.

The V and J genes are TRBV19 and TRBJ2-4; the D call from TCRdb, TRBD2, cannot be confirmed without DNA. CDR3 length: 15 amino acids. Only the protein is on record. Germline assignment: CDR1 LNHDA and CDR2 SQIVND (reference sequence). The CDR3 loop reads CASSKRDLAKNIQYF.

The chain links TRBV27 to TRBJ1-1. Germline V CDR1 and CDR2: MNHEY, SMNVEV (reference sequence). This CDR3 is 13 amino acids long. DNA is not recorded here. CDR3 sequence reads: CASMVWGATEAFF.

J is TRBJ1-2 and V is TRBV6-6; the TCRdb D gene call, TRBD1, has no DNA to confirm it. The CDR3 extends over 15 amino acids. The entry carries no DNA sequence. Germline CDR1 MNHNY, CDR2 SVGAGI (reference sequence). CDR3 region: CASSRRGQEIYGYTF.

The rearrangement uses TRBV25-1 and TRBJ1-2; the TCRdb D gene call, TRBD1, has no DNA to confirm it. Germline lookup yields CDR1 MGHDK and CDR2 SYGVNS. This CDR3 comprises 13 residues. The record lacks a DNA sequence. The CDR3 protein is CASSRTVNYGYTF.